This T cell receptor (beta chain) was retrieved from a study of vaccination and CD4 T cells after COVID-19. Overall study: Sampling after COVID took place at a median of 101 days (range 35 to 161) following diagnosis. Cells received overlapping spike peptides from SARS-CoV-2, HCoV-NL63, HCoV-OC43 and HCoV-229E as stimulation. The post-vaccine samples came a median approximately 72 days after dose two (range 14 to 241).

Scientists ran DNA taken from cultured CD4+ T cells through the Oncomine TCR Beta short-read assay for sequencing. It was cultured CD4+ T cells from which genomic DNA was extracted. Using its own MiXCR run on the PCR reads, TCRdb lists one record per CDR3 protein. The table includes thousands of distinct CDR3 sequences, roughly 60% detected once. Treatment defined: roughly 11-day PBMC culture with coronavirus spike peptide pools or control peptides (ViraFEST assay). One should note that the unexposed donor's CD4+ T cells were collected before the COVID-19 pandemic (2011-2018). V lost 6 bases and J lost 3, with 20 bases in between. Germline V gene sequence: CDR1 MDHEN, CDR2 SYDVKM. The length of the CDR3 is 17 residues. As to this clonotype: What it recognizes is unknown.

The genes are TRBV28 and TRBJ2-2; D might be TRBD1 or TRBD2, each matching 6 bases. The sequencing sample was made of CD4+ T cells from blood, cultured in vitro. The TCR originated in a human donor in good health. CDR3 sequence reads: CASSPPRAGTHTGELFF. The CDR3 nucleotides are TGTGCCAGCAGCCCGCCCCGGGCGGGGACACACACCGGGGAGCTGTTTTTT.